The rows below give T cell receptor beta chains drawn from one sample of a study of blood T cell repertoires in COVID-19. Assay used: immunoSEQ multiplex PCR; TCRdb lists only in-frame clones, some missing. Of 300,000 to 350,000 clones detected, roughly 89% appear once; the ten largest clones hold 3.5% to 4.5%. The sample taken for sequencing was PBMCs or T cells enriched from blood (not recorded which). The receptors here all came from a woman aged 18-29 years with acute COVID-19. The CDR3 runs from the conserved cysteine through the conserved F or W. Fields, in order: J gene, D gene, clone size, V gene, CDR3 DNA, CDR3 protein. D genes are given only for firm matches. Clone size is shown for a subset of rows, as once, few, many or a class of expanded clone.

j_gene: TRBJ2-5
d_gene: NA
abundance: NA
v_gene: TRBV6-5
CDR3nt: TGTGCCAGCAGTTACAGCGGCAGGGGCTGGGAGACCCAGTACTTC
CDR3aa: CASSYSGRGWETQYF

j_gene: TRBJ1-1
d_gene: NA
abundance: few
v_gene: TRBV7-6
CDR3nt: TGTGCCAGCAGCTCCGGGGGAGAAGCTTTCTTT
CDR3aa: CASSSGGEAFF

j_gene: TRBJ2-2
d_gene: TRBD2
abundance: few
v_gene: TRBV7-6
CDR3nt: TGTGCCAGCAGGGCTAGCGGGAGCGGCTCCACCGGGGAGCTGTTTTTT
CDR3aa: CASRASGSGSTGELFF

j_gene: TRBJ1-2
d_gene: NA
abundance: NA
v_gene: TRBV14
CDR3nt: TGTGCCAGCAGCGCCGGGTCAAACTATGGCTACACCTTC
CDR3aa: CASSAGSNYGYTF

j_gene: TRBJ2-6
d_gene: NA
abundance: NA
v_gene: TRBV11-2
CDR3nt: TGTGCCAGCAGCTTAGAGGCCTCTGGGGCCAACGTCCTGACTTTC
CDR3aa: CASSLEASGANVLTF

j_gene: TRBJ2-3
d_gene: NA
abundance: NA
v_gene: TRBV10-3
CDR3nt: TGTGCCATCAGTGAGGGACAGAGTCGCACAGATACGCAGTATTTT
CDR3aa: CAISEGQSRTDTQYF

j_gene: TRBJ1-1
d_gene: NA
abundance: NA
v_gene: TRBV14
CDR3nt: TGTGCCAGCAGCCAAGAGGAGCAGAGTCTGATCGCTTTCTTT
CDR3aa: CASSQEEQSLIAFF

j_gene: TRBJ2-7
d_gene: TRBD2
abundance: NA
v_gene: TRBV5-1
CDR3nt: TGCGCCAGCAGTAGCGGGAGGAATCAAGCCCACTACGAGCAGTACTTC
CDR3aa: CASSSGRNQAHYEQYF

j_gene: TRBJ2-7
d_gene: TRBD1
abundance: NA
v_gene: TRBV28
CDR3nt: TGTGCCAGCAGTATGTCCGGGACAGGCTCCTACGAGCAGTACTTC
CDR3aa: CASSMSGTGSYEQYF

j_gene: TRBJ1-1
d_gene: NA
abundance: NA
v_gene: TRBV11-2
CDR3nt: TGTGCCAGCAGCTTATACAACAGGTTGGGCTCTGAAGCTTTCTTT
CDR3aa: CASSLYNRLGSEAFF

j_gene: TRBJ2-1
d_gene: TRBD2
abundance: NA
v_gene: TRBV30
CDR3nt: TGTGCCTGGAGTGTAGGGACTAGCGCTTACAATGAGCAGTTCTTC
CDR3aa: CAWSVGTSAYNEQFF

j_gene: TRBJ2-1
d_gene: TRBD2
abundance: once
v_gene: TRBV28
CDR3nt: TGTGCCAGCAGTTTCTGGACTAGCGGGAGGAAAGGCTCCTACAATGAGCAGTTCTTC
CDR3aa: CASSFWTSGRKGSYNEQFF

j_gene: TRBJ1-1
d_gene: NA
abundance: NA
v_gene: TRBV27
CDR3nt: TGTGCCAGCAGTTTAGAGGGCTGGACTGAAGCTTTCTTT
CDR3aa: CASSLEGWTEAFF

j_gene: TRBJ1-1
d_gene: NA
abundance: few
v_gene: TRBV30
CDR3nt: TGTGCCTGGACTCTCACAGGGAACACTGAAGCTTTCTTT
CDR3aa: CAWTLTGNTEAFF

j_gene: TRBJ1-6
d_gene: NA
abundance: NA
v_gene: TRBV19
CDR3nt: TGTGCCAGTAGTACACATCAGGGAGGGACCTATAATTCACCCCTCCACTTT
CDR3aa: CASSTHQGGTYNSPLHF

j_gene: TRBJ1-5
d_gene: TRBD1
abundance: NA
v_gene: TRBV28
CDR3nt: TGTGCCAGCAGTTTATTGACAGGGGATGGCCAGCCCCAGCATTTT
CDR3aa: CASSLLTGDGQPQHF

j_gene: TRBJ2-5
d_gene: NA
abundance: NA
v_gene: TRBV6-1
CDR3nt: TGTGCCAGCAGTGAAAACTTGCTGGAGACCCAGTACTTC
CDR3aa: CASSENLLETQYF

j_gene: TRBJ2-1
d_gene: NA
abundance: NA
v_gene: TRBV5-1
CDR3nt: TGCGCCAGCAGCCCGGACAGTTCAAGGGAGTTCTTC
CDR3aa: CASSPDSSREFF

j_gene: TRBJ1-5
d_gene: TRBD1
abundance: NA
v_gene: TRBV5-8
CDR3nt: TGTGCCAGCAGCCCGGGACAGGGCAGGCAGCCCCAGCATTTT
CDR3aa: CASSPGQGRQPQHF

j_gene: TRBJ2-7
d_gene: TRBD1
abundance: few
v_gene: TRBV28
CDR3nt: TGTGCCAGCACCTCCCGACAGGGGGAATCCTACGAGCAGTACTTC
CDR3aa: CASTSRQGESYEQYF

j_gene: TRBJ2-3
d_gene: TRBD2
abundance: NA
v_gene: TRBV5-5
CDR3nt: TGTGCCAGCAGCTTGCCTAGCGGGAACACAGATACGCAGTATTTT
CDR3aa: CASSLPSGNTDTQYF

j_gene: TRBJ1-5
d_gene: NA
abundance: NA
v_gene: TRBV19
CDR3nt: TGTGCCAGTAGTAACAGGGTTAGCAATCAGCCCCAGCATTTT
CDR3aa: CASSNRVSNQPQHF

j_gene: TRBJ2-5
d_gene: NA
abundance: NA
v_gene: TRBV28
CDR3nt: TGTGCCAGCAGTTCTGGCCGCCAAGAGACCCAGTACTTC
CDR3aa: CASSSGRQETQYF

j_gene: TRBJ1-1
d_gene: TRBD1
abundance: NA
v_gene: TRBV27
CDR3nt: TGTGCCAGCACCCGGGACAGTATGAACACTGAAGCTTTCTTT
CDR3aa: CASTRDSMNTEAFF

j_gene: TRBJ2-2
d_gene: TRBD1
abundance: NA
v_gene: TRBV19
CDR3nt: TGTGCCAGTAGTGTTAGGCGGAGACAGGGGCCCACCGGGGAGCTGTTTTTT
CDR3aa: CASSVRRRQGPTGELFF

j_gene: TRBJ1-5
d_gene: NA
abundance: NA
v_gene: TRBV30
CDR3nt: TGTGCCTGGAGCCCCGGACACGCTAATCAGCCCCAGCATTTT
CDR3aa: CAWSPGHANQPQHF

j_gene: TRBJ1-2
d_gene: TRBD1
abundance: NA
v_gene: TRBV28
CDR3nt: TGTGCCAGCAGCCCATGGACAGGGCGATACACCTTC
CDR3aa: CASSPWTGRYTF

j_gene: TRBJ1-4
d_gene: NA
abundance: NA
v_gene: TRBV7-9
CDR3nt: TGTGCCAGCAGCTTAGTTTTCGGGACTGGTGATGAAAAACTGTTTTTT
CDR3aa: CASSLVFGTGDEKLFF

j_gene: TRBJ2-3
d_gene: TRBD2
abundance: NA
v_gene: TRBV28
CDR3nt: TGTGCCAGCATTAGCGGGAGAGGGGCAGATACGCAGTATTTT
CDR3aa: CASISGRGADTQYF

j_gene: TRBJ1-5
d_gene: NA
abundance: NA
v_gene: TRBV28
CDR3nt: TGTGCCAGCACTTCGCAATCGGGGGGACGGGGTCAGCCCCAGCATTTT
CDR3aa: CASTSQSGGRGQPQHF

j_gene: TRBJ1-6
d_gene: NA
abundance: NA
v_gene: TRBV30
CDR3nt: TGTGCCTGGAGTCGGGAAGGGAATTCACCCCTCCACTTT
CDR3aa: CAWSREGNSPLHF

j_gene: TRBJ2-7
d_gene: TRBD2
abundance: NA
v_gene: TRBV9
CDR3nt: TGTGCCAGCAGCCTTAAACCTAGCGGGAGGAGGTGGGCCTACGAGCAGTACTTC
CDR3aa: CASSLKPSGRRWAYEQYF

j_gene: TRBJ2-7
d_gene: NA
abundance: NA
v_gene: TRBV19
CDR3nt: TGTGCCAGTAGTATACACGGTTCCTACGAGCAGTACTTC
CDR3aa: CASSIHGSYEQYF

j_gene: TRBJ1-5
d_gene: NA
abundance: NA
v_gene: TRBV19
CDR3nt: TGTGCCAGTAGTATCAACAAAGATCAGCCCCAGCATTTT
CDR3aa: CASSINKDQPQHF

j_gene: TRBJ2-3
d_gene: TRBD2
abundance: NA
v_gene: TRBV28
CDR3nt: TGTGCCAGCAGTTGGAGGGAGGGAGAGGATTCCGTAGATACGCAGTATTTT
CDR3aa: CASSWREGEDSVDTQYF

j_gene: TRBJ2-1
d_gene: NA
abundance: NA
v_gene: TRBV11-2
CDR3nt: TGTGCCAGCAGCTTAGATGGGGCTCCCGCAGTCTTC
CDR3aa: CASSLDGAPAVF

j_gene: TRBJ1-1
d_gene: TRBD1
abundance: NA
v_gene: TRBV29-1
CDR3nt: TGCAGCGGGGACAGGGTTAAGGCTGAAGCTTTCTTT
CDR3aa: CSGDRVKAEAFF

j_gene: TRBJ2-7
d_gene: NA
abundance: NA
v_gene: TRBV29-1
CDR3nt: TGCAGCGTTGTCGCGGACTCCCTACGCGAGCAGTACTTC
CDR3aa: CSVVADSLREQYF

j_gene: TRBJ2-7
d_gene: TRBD1
abundance: NA
v_gene: TRBV3-1/TRBV3-2
CDR3nt: TGTGCCAGCAGTCGACAGGGTCGCGAGCAGTACTTC
CDR3aa: CASSRQGREQYF

j_gene: TRBJ1-4
d_gene: TRBD1
abundance: NA
v_gene: TRBV5-8
CDR3nt: TGTGCCAGCAGCCCCGGGCCGACAGGGTTAGTGTTTTTT
CDR3aa: CASSPGPTGLVFF

j_gene: TRBJ2-2
d_gene: NA
abundance: NA
v_gene: TRBV10-3
CDR3nt: TGTGCCACCGATCAGGGGATCACCAATGGGGAGCTGTTTTTT
CDR3aa: CATDQGITNGELFF

j_gene: TRBJ1-3
d_gene: NA
abundance: NA
v_gene: TRBV28
CDR3nt: TGTGCCAGCAGTTTATCGGGAAACACCATATATTTT
CDR3aa: CASSLSGNTIYF

j_gene: TRBJ2-1
d_gene: NA
abundance: NA
v_gene: TRBV19
CDR3nt: TGTGCCAGTAGGCCCACAGGGGGGGGGTCCAATGAGCAGTTCTTC
CDR3aa: CASRPTGGGSNEQFF

j_gene: TRBJ2-3
d_gene: TRBD2
abundance: NA
v_gene: TRBV29-1
CDR3nt: TGCAGCGCCGGGGCGGGGGGCGCAGATACGCAGTATTTT
CDR3aa: CSAGAGGADTQYF

j_gene: TRBJ1-5
d_gene: NA
abundance: NA
v_gene: TRBV19
CDR3nt: TGTGCCAGTAGTATATTTGCAGCGGCTCAGCCCCAGCATTTT
CDR3aa: CASSIFAAAQPQHF

j_gene: TRBJ2-1
d_gene: TRBD2
abundance: NA
v_gene: TRBV6-2/TRBV6-3
CDR3nt: TGTGCCAGCAGTTTCAGGGGACTAGCGGGAGTACTTCACAATGAGCAGTTCTTC
CDR3aa: CASSFRGLAGVLHNEQFF

j_gene: TRBJ2-3
d_gene: TRBD2
abundance: NA
v_gene: TRBV5-1
CDR3nt: TGCGCCAGCGCCGGACTAGCATTCGGGAGCACAGATACGCAGTATTTT
CDR3aa: CASAGLAFGSTDTQYF

j_gene: TRBJ1-1
d_gene: TRBD1
abundance: NA
v_gene: TRBV28
CDR3nt: TGTGCCAGCAGTCCCGGACAGGGGGCCATAGAAGCTTTCTTT
CDR3aa: CASSPGQGAIEAFF

j_gene: TRBJ1-5
d_gene: NA
abundance: NA
v_gene: TRBV2
CDR3nt: TGTGCCAGCAGTGAACTCCTTCGAACTAATCAGCCCCAGCATTTT
CDR3aa: CASSELLRTNQPQHF

j_gene: TRBJ2-7
d_gene: TRBD1
abundance: NA
v_gene: TRBV6-5
CDR3nt: TGTGCCAGCAGGGGGACAGGGAAGGCCGAGCAGTACTTC
CDR3aa: CASRGTGKAEQYF

j_gene: TRBJ1-2
d_gene: TRBD1
abundance: NA
v_gene: TRBV28
CDR3nt: TGTGCCAGCAGTTCGCGGACAGGGCGATTTCGGAGCTACACCTTC
CDR3aa: CASSSRTGRFRSYTF